The 26 T cell receptor beta chains below all came from one sample that was sequenced in a study of shared clonotypes between healthy human individuals. Here immunoSEQ multiplex PCR was the method, and the copy in TCRdb shows in-frame clones only, minus some. The sample yields 900,000 to 1,200,000 clones, 75% to 80% seen once. Sequenced input: memory CD4+ T cells from PBMCs. Subset specified: CD45RA-negative fraction. Receptor source: a man aged 18 to 29 in good health. Some clones in this sample may be carry-over from other donors' samples.

The chain combines TRBV10-3 with TRBJ1-2, with 8 bases matching TRBD1. The CDR3 consists of 13 residues. Unmatched junction bases numbered 7, after V lost 6 bases and J lost 7 bases. Germline V gene data show CDR1 as ENHRY and CDR2 as SYGVKD. CDR3 residues: CAIRLDRAFGYTF. The CDR3 region has the DNA TGTGCCATCAGGTTGGACAGGGCATTTGGCTACACCTTC.

The V call is TRBV5-1, the J call TRBJ2-3; D unclear. This CDR3 is built from 14 residues. Trimming took off 0 bases at V and 2 bases at J, with 7 bases between the two ends. Germline CDR1 and CDR2: SGHRS and YFSETQ. CDR3: CASSLETHTDTQYF. CDR3 DNA sequence: TGCGCCAGCAGCTTGGAAACCCACACAGATACGCAGTATTTT.

This clone was observed once. V is TRBV5-1 and J is TRBJ2-1; D uncertain. Germline V lookup: CDR1 SGHRS, CDR2 YFSETQ. V was shortened by 0 bases and J by 7 bases, with 14 bases between the two germline ends. CDR3 size: 15 residues. The CDR3 bases are TGCGCCAGCAGCTTGGATGGAGTGGGGAATAATGAGCAGTTCTTC. It encodes CASSLDGVGNNEQFF. The full variable domain, with the rest looked up from reference TRBV5-1 and TRBJ2-1, is KAGVTQTPRYLIKTRGQQVTLSCSPISGHRSVSWYQQTPGQGLQFLFEYFSETQRNKGNFPGRFSGRQFSNSRSEMNVSTLELGDSALYLCASSLDGVGNNEQFFGPGTRLTVL.

The rearrangement joins TRBV29-1 to TRBJ2-1, with D uncertain. Trimming stripped 7 bases from V and 5 bases from J, with 9 bases between. Germline lookup yields CDR1 SQVTM and CDR2 ANQGSEA. The CDR3 covers 11 residues. CDR3 protein: CSASNHNEQFF. The CDR3 nucleotides read TGCAGCGCATCAAACCACAATGAGCAGTTCTTC.

This chain connects TRBV20-1 to TRBJ1-1; D unresolved. Germline CDR1 DFQATT, CDR2 SNEGSKA (reference sequence). This CDR3 comprises 10 residues. V lost 5 bases, J lost 7 bases, and 8 bases lay in between. This chain's CDR3 is CSAETIEAFF. Here the CDR3 DNA reads TGCAGTGCTGAAACCATTGAAGCTTTCTTT.

The gene calls are TRBV5-6 and TRBJ2-2; a weak D match, TRBD1 (6 bases). Germline CDR1 SGHDT, CDR2 YYEEEE. V was cut by 1 base and J by 4 bases, with 11 bases left in between. This CDR3 region has 15 residues. Here the CDR3 DNA reads TGTGCCAGCAGCTTGTTTACAGGGAGCACCGGGGAGCTGTTTTTT. This codes for CASSLFTGSTGELFF.

This clone came up a few times. V usage is TRBV9 and J usage is TRBJ2-5; tentatively, D is TRBD1 or TRBD2 (5 bases each). This CDR3 is built from 14 residues. V was cut by 3 bases and J by 3 bases, with 12 bases left in between. Looked up from germline, CDR1 is SGDLS and CDR2 is YYNGEE. In nucleotides, the CDR3 is TGTGCCAGCAGCGCCGGGGCTCCAAAAGAGACCCAGTACTTC. Residues: CASSAGAPKETQYF.

The CDR3 reads CASIQGAMTDTQYF. Here the CDR3 DNA reads TGTGCCAGCATACAGGGGGCGATGACAGATACGCAGTATTTT. The chain joins TRBV6-1 to TRBJ2-3; 9 nucleotides agree with TRBD1. From germline, CDR1 is MNHNS and CDR2 SASEGT. This CDR3 has 14 amino acids. The J segment lost 3 bases and the V segment lost 7 bases, leaving 5 bases of the junction unmatched.

The gene calls are TRBV29-1 and TRBJ2-3, with a possible D match to TRBD1 (5 bases). CDR3 length: 13 amino acids. Trimming pared 2 bases from V and 4 bases from J, leaving 10 bases between. The germline gives CDR1 SQVTM, CDR2 ANQGSEA. The chain's CDR3 is CSVETTVSDTQYF. In DNA, the CDR3 is TGCAGCGTTGAAACGACAGTCTCAGATACGCAGTATTTT.

The chain has TRBV19 and TRBJ2-7; 10 bases match TRBD2. The CDR3 runs to 14 residues. V lost 3 bases, J lost 5 bases, and 4 bases stayed unmatched. The germline gives CDR1 LNHDA, CDR2 SQIVND (reference sequence). This CDR3 reads CASSILAGVDEQYF. CDR3 DNA sequence: TGTGCCAGTAGTATTCTAGCGGGAGTAGACGAGCAGTACTTC.

The chain employs TRBV5-1 and TRBJ2-7, with TRBD1 matching over 7 bases. The ends lost 3 bases at V and 3 bases at J; junction bases unmatched: 9. Germline V CDR1 and CDR2: SGHRS, YFSETQ. This CDR3 has 15 amino acids. The DNA of the CDR3 is TGCGCCAGCAGCTCGGCGAACCGACAGGGCTACGAGCAGTACTTC. Protein sequence: CASSSANRQGYEQYF.

The rearrangement uses TRBV5-1 and TRBJ1-4; tentatively, D is TRBD1 (6 bases). With 4 bases removed from V and 3 bases from J, the gap between germline ends came to 10 bases. CDR3 length equals 14 residues. From germline, CDR1 is SGHRS and CDR2 YFSETQ. The CDR3 bases are TGCGCCAGCAGCACAGGGCCGCCTAATGAAAAACTGTTTTTT. Amino acid sequence: CASSTGPPNEKLFF.

This clone showed up just a few times. The rearrangement links TRBV5-1 to TRBJ1-1; tentative D call: TRBD1 (5 bases). This CDR3 comprises 16 residues. Germline CDR1 is SGHRS and CDR2 is YFSETQ. Trimming took off 2 bases at V and 3 bases at J, with 17 bases between the two ends. The chain's CDR3 is CASSFGTGRGDTEAFF. Here the CDR3 DNA reads TGCGCCAGCAGCTTCGGTACAGGCCGAGGGGACACTGAAGCTTTCTTT.

As concerns this clone: Compared with germline, one end of the junction differs, possibly owing to a read error. This rearrangement joins TRBV5-6 to TRBJ2-7, with D maybe TRBD1 (6 bases). CDR1 SGHDT and CDR2 YYEEEE come from the germline V gene. The CDR3 totals 14 residues. CDR3 nucleotides: TGTGCCAGCAGCTTCGACAGGCTCTCCCACGAGCAGTACTTC. Amino acids: CASSFDRLSHEQYF.

In the case of this clone: The junction does not match germline at one end; this may be a read error. V gene TRBV28 combines with J gene TRBJ1-2; D is ambiguous. Germline V CDR1 and CDR2: MDHEN, SYDVKM. The CDR3 runs 13 residues. CDR3 in DNA: TGTGCCAGCCGTTTGGACGGAAACTATGGCTACACCTTC. Residues: CASRLDGNYGYTF.

Note on this clone: The junction and the germline gene differ at one end; a read error may be behind it. This chain links TRBV6-5 with TRBJ2-7; 9 bases map to TRBD1. In germline, CDR1 is MNHEY, CDR2 SVGAGI. CDR3 size: 13 residues. The DNA of the CDR3 is TGTGCCAGCAGTCGTAGTCCCGGGACAGGGCTAAACTTC. Protein sequence: CASSRSPGTGLNF.

The genes are TRBV29-1 and TRBJ2-5, with 8 bases aligning to TRBD1. The CDR3 is made up of 11 amino acids. V gave up 5 bases and J gave up 5 bases; unmatched junction bases: 1. Germline CDR1 SQVTM, CDR2 ANQGSEA. DNA of the CDR3: TGCAGCGTTACAGGGGGGGAGACCCAGTACTTC. Protein: CSVTGGETQYF.

V and J are TRBV29-1 and TRBJ2-2; D is perhaps TRBD2 (6 bases). The CDR3 sequence is 13 residues long. Germline V lookup: CDR1 SQVTM, CDR2 ANQGSEA. Trimming stripped 7 bases from V and 6 bases from J, with 15 bases between. The CDR3 nucleotides are TGCAGCGCCCGACTCTGGGGGGCCGGGGAGCTGTTTTTT. Translating it yields CSARLWGAGELFF.

The CDR3 DNA reads TGTGCCAGCAAAAGAGGACTTCTCACTGGCTACACCTTC. This gives the protein CASKRGLLTGYTF. The rearrangement joins TRBV2 to TRBJ1-2; D unclear. This CDR3 has 13 amino acids. The V end lost 7 bases, the J end lost 7 bases, and 16 bases lay between the germline ends. Germline loops: CDR1 SNHLY, CDR2 FYNNEI.

The chain employs TRBV12-5 and TRBJ1-3, with D possibly TRBD1 on 6 matching bases. The CDR3 covers 15 residues. CDR1 is LGHNT, CDR2 FRNRAP, per germline. The V end was cut by 3 bases, the J end by 4 bases, with 13 bases between. CDR3: CASGLFTGRGNTIYF. DNA of the CDR3: TGTGCTAGTGGTTTATTTACAGGGAGAGGAAACACCATATATTTT. Looking up the rest from reference TRBV12-5 and TRBJ1-3 gives the full variable domain: DARVTQTPRHKVTEMGQEVTMRCQPILGHNTVFWYRQTMMQGLELLAYFRNRAPLDDSGMPKDRFSAEMPDATLATLKIQPSEPRDSAVYFCASGLFTGRGNTIYFGEGSWLTVV.

With regard to this clone: This may stem from a read error, because a much larger clone lies one nucleotide away. The chain joins TRBV28 to TRBJ1-1, with TRBD1 as a possible D gene (5 bases). The CDR3 extends over 15 amino acids. Germline lookup yields CDR1 MDHEN and CDR2 SYDVKM. Trimming cost V 6 bases and J 6 bases, with 20 bases left between them. The CDR3 loop is CASRGDIGCGSEAFF. CDR3 sequence (DNA): TGTGCCAGCAGGGGGGATATAGGGTGCGGATCTGAAGCTTTCTTT.

This chain links TRBV27 with TRBJ1-3, with D perhaps matching TRBD1 (5 bases). CDR3 length: 15 residues. Deletions cut 6 bases from V and 2 bases from J, with 14 bases between. Germline-derived CDR1 and CDR2 are MNHEY and SMNVEV (reference sequence). Written as DNA, the CDR3 is TGTGCCAGCAGCCCCAGGGTTAATCCTGGAAACACCATATATTTT. Its translation: CASSPRVNPGNTIYF.

The gene calls are TRBV19 and TRBJ2-7; maybe TRBD2 (6 bases). V was clipped by 8 bases and J by 6 bases, with 17 bases between them. This CDR3 contains 13 residues. The germline V gene has CDR1 LNHDA and CDR2 SQIVND (reference sequence). The CDR3 is CASGGTRSIEQYF. The CDR3 DNA reads as TGTGCCAGTGGCGGGACCCGGTCTATCGAGCAGTACTTC.

The count of this clone is one. The J gene is TRBJ1-2, the V gene TRBV28, with 9 bases fitting TRBD1. Looked up from germline, CDR1 is MDHEN and CDR2 is SYDVKM. The CDR3 sequence is 15 residues long. J was trimmed by 5 bases and V by 5 bases; bases with no gene match: 9. The CDR3 region has the DNA TGTGCCAGCAGTCCGACGACAGGGGGAAGGTATGGCTACACCTTC. Translation: CASSPTTGGRYGYTF.

This clone appeared a single time. The chain carries TRBV28 and TRBJ2-5, with a tentative D call TRBD1 (5 bases). This CDR3 is built from 13 residues. The V end was cut by 3 bases, the J end by 7 bases, with 12 bases between. Germline V lookup: CDR1 MDHEN, CDR2 SYDVKM. CDR3 sequence reads: CASSLGLLRTQYF. The CDR3 DNA follows: TGTGCCAGCAGTTTGGGGCTACTTCGGACCCAGTACTTC.

The sample holds a few counts of this clone. Since a much larger clone is just one base distant, this may be a read error. The CDR3 is CARSDAGGNTIYF. In DNA form, the CDR3 reads TGTGCCAGGAGTGATGCGGGTGGAAACACCATATATTTT. V gene TRBV30 combines with J gene TRBJ1-3, with unresolved D. The CDR3 loop spans 13 amino acids. Germline V lookup: CDR1 GTSNPN, CDR2 SVGIG (reference sequence).